The rows below give T cell receptor beta chains drawn from one sample of a study of shared clonotypes between healthy human individuals. Libraries were prepared by immunoSEQ multiplex PCR; TCRdb keeps only in-frame clonotypes and omits some of them. The sample shows 2 million to 2.5 million clones, over 85% of them seen only once. The sequenced material came from naive CD4+ T cells from PBMCs. These receptors were collected from a man younger than 35 in good health. Some clones in this sample may be carry-over from other donors' samples. Each CDR3 is given with its conserved first and last residue. A D gene is named only where the DNA matches it firmly. Size tells how often a clone was seen (once, few, many) or the class of an expanded clone, and some rows leave it out.

.,TRBJ2-5,.,TRBV28,CASSPPVGETQYF,TGTGCCAGCAGCCCCCCCGTCGGAGAGACCCAGTACTTC
.,TRBJ1-3,.,TRBV6-5,CASSPTLGNTIYF,TGTGCCAGCAGTCCCACCCTAGGTAACACCATATATTTT
.,TRBJ1-5,TRBD1,TRBV10-3,CAISARTGDSGQPQHF,TGTGCCATCAGTGCCAGGACAGGGGATAGCGGTCAGCCCCAGCATTTT
.,TRBJ2-7,.,TRBV2,CASSAGGHYYEQYF,TGTGCCAGCAGTGCCGGGGGCCACTACTACGAGCAGTACTTC
.,TRBJ1-5,.,TRBV15,CATSRDSTFRVNQPQHF,TGTGCCACCAGCAGAGATTCTACTTTCAGGGTCAATCAGCCCCAGCATTTT
once,TRBJ2-1,TRBD2,TRBV7-3,CASSLTSGTYNEQFF,TGTGCCAGCAGCTTAACTAGCGGGACGTACAATGAGCAGTTCTTC
.,TRBJ1-1,.,TRBV21-1,CASSKVSGSMNTEAFF,TGTGCCAGCAGCAAAGTGAGCGGATCCATGAACACTGAAGCTTTCTTT
once,TRBJ1-1,.,TRBV5-1,CASSLYSGMNTEAFF,TGCGCCAGCAGCTTGTATTCTGGTATGAACACTGAAGCTTTCTTT
.,TRBJ1-2,TRBD1,TRBV6-1,CASSEPGQLNYGYTF,TGTGCCAGCAGTGAACCGGGACAGCTTAACTATGGCTACACCTTC
.,TRBJ2-7,TRBD2,TRBV29-1,CSVEFSGRAYEQYF,TGCAGCGTTGAATTTTCCGGGAGGGCCTACGAGCAGTACTTC
.,TRBJ1-2,TRBD1,TRBV5-5,CASSRTGINYGYTF,TGTGCCAGCAGCCGGACAGGGATTAACTATGGCTACACCTTC
once,TRBJ2-3,.,TRBV6-4,CASSDSGGMAADTQYF,TGTGCCAGCAGTGACTCAGGGGGGATGGCGGCAGATACGCAGTATTTT
.,TRBJ2-7,.,TRBV28,CASSSRLSYEQYF,TGTGCCAGCAGTTCCCGACTAAGCTACGAGCAGTACTTC
.,TRBJ1-2,TRBD1,TRBV29-1,CSVGETSTGGSDGYTF,TGCAGCGTGGGAGAAACATCCACAGGGGGCAGCGATGGCTACACCTTC
.,TRBJ2-3,.,TRBV7-3,CASSLVTSPDTQYF,TGTGCCAGCAGCTTAGTTACTAGCCCAGATACGCAGTATTTT
.,TRBJ2-1,.,TRBV5-6,CASSWGPEQFF,TGTGCCAGCAGCTGGGGACCAGAGCAGTTCTTC
.,TRBJ2-2,.,TRBV5-1,CASSPPETGTGELFF,TGCGCCAGCAGCCCCCCAGAGACAGGCACCGGGGAGCTGTTTTTT
.,TRBJ2-5,TRBD2,TRBV15,CATSSRAGGETQYF,TGTGCCACCAGCAGTCGAGCGGGGGGGGAGACCCAGTACTTC
.,TRBJ2-2,TRBD2,TRBV27,CASSLSGPRGLAVYTGELFF,TGTGCCAGCAGTTTATCGGGGCCCCGGGGACTAGCGGTCTACACCGGGGAGCTGTTTTTT
once,TRBJ1-5,.,TRBV28,CASSPRGTAQPQHF,TGTGCCAGCAGCCCTAGGGGGACGGCTCAGCCCCAGCATTTT
.,TRBJ2-1,TRBD2,TRBV6-1,CASLFGLAGFNEQFF,TGTGCCAGCTTGTTTGGACTAGCGGGATTCAATGAGCAGTTCTTC
.,TRBJ2-4,.,TRBV4-1,CASSQGMVARVPVF,TGCGCCAGCAGCCAAGGGATGGTAGCCAGGGTTCCAGTCTTC
.,TRBJ1-5,.,TRBV7-8,CASSLAGNRVWNNQPQHF,TGTGCCAGCAGCTTAGCGGGTAATAGGGTTTGGAACAATCAGCCCCAGCATTTT
once,TRBJ2-7,TRBD2,TRBV7-3,CASAQSLAGVGEQYF,TGTGCCAGCGCGCAGTCACTAGCGGGAGTGGGCGAGCAGTACTTC
.,TRBJ1-2,.,TRBV15,CATSQRPLYGYTF,TGTGCCACCAGCCAAAGACCACTCTATGGCTACACCTTC
.,TRBJ2-7,.,TRBV6-5,CASRQPGSYEQYF,TGTGCCAGCAGGCAACCAGGCTCCTACGAGCAGTACTTC
.,TRBJ1-3,.,TRBV30,CAWVRGRASRGGNTIYF,TGTGCCTGGGTGCGAGGCAGGGCTTCTAGGGGGGGAAACACCATATATTTT
.,TRBJ2-1,.,TRBV7-3,CASSSRDGSYNEQFF,TGTGCCAGCAGCAGCCGGGACGGCTCCTACAATGAGCAGTTCTTC
.,TRBJ2-1,.,TRBV9,CASSVDPSYNEQFF,TGTGCCAGCAGCGTAGATCCTAGCTACAATGAGCAGTTCTTC
.,TRBJ2-7,.,TRBV7-2,CASSFTGTYEQYF,TGTGCCAGCAGCTTCACAGGAACCTACGAGCAGTACTTC
.,TRBJ2-5,.,TRBV7-2,CASSRDTQETQYF,TGTGCCAGCAGCCGGGACACCCAAGAGACCCAGTACTTC
.,TRBJ2-6,.,TRBV18,CASSPGHTSSGANVLTF,TGTGCCAGCTCACCAGGACACACTAGCTCTGGGGCCAACGTCCTGACTTTC
.,TRBJ2-7,.,TRBV19,CASSRGSGLYEQYF,TGTGCCAGTAGTAGGGGATCGGGACTTTACGAGCAGTACTTC
.,TRBJ2-4,TRBD1,TRBV4-1,CASSQDNQGAAKNIQYF,TGCGCCAGCAGCCAAGATAACCAGGGGGCCGCCAAAAACATTCAGTACTTC
.,TRBJ1-3,.,TRBV6-5,CASRPAYSGNTIYF,TGTGCCAGCAGGCCGGCCTACTCTGGAAACACCATATATTTT
.,TRBJ2-4,TRBD2,TRBV6-1,CATALAGAKNIQYF,TGTGCCACGGCCCTAGCGGGAGCCAAAAACATTCAGTACTTC
.,TRBJ1-1,.,TRBV5-5,CASSLAPVTGNTEAFF,TGTGCCAGCAGCTTGGCCCCCGTCACAGGGAACACTGAAGCTTTCTTT
.,TRBJ2-3,.,TRBV9,CASSAGKGGTDTQYF,TGTGCCAGCAGCGCCGGGAAGGGGGGCACAGATACGCAGTATTTT
.,TRBJ2-7,TRBD2,TRBV5-4,CASSPRTSDYEQYF,TGTGCCAGCAGTCCGCGGACTAGCGACTACGAGCAGTACTTC
.,TRBJ2-1,.,TRBV7-2,CASSFAGQLFF,TGTGCCAGCAGCTTCGCAGGCCAGTTGTTCTTC
.,TRBJ1-1,.,TRBV28,CASSSQPGGTNTEAFF,TGTGCCAGCAGTTCCCAGCCGGGGGGCACGAACACTGAAGCTTTCTTT
.,TRBJ2-6,.,TRBV28,CASSLVGPSGANVLTF,TGTGCCAGCAGTTTAGTCGGACCTTCTGGGGCCAACGTCCTGACTTTC
once,TRBJ1-1,TRBD1,TRBV18,CASSPGQGYTEAFF,TGTGCCAGCTCACCAGGACAGGGCTACACTGAAGCTTTCTTT
.,TRBJ2-2,.,TRBV10-1,CASSFETGNTGELFF,TGCGCCAGCAGTTTTGAGACAGGGAACACCGGGGAGCTGTTTTTT
.,TRBJ1-1,TRBD1,TRBV19,CASSILPGQGMNTEAFF,TGTGCCAGTAGTATCCTCCCGGGACAGGGGATGAACACTGAAGCTTTCTTT
.,TRBJ2-7,TRBD1,TRBV29-1,CSVGHQRDRDHEQYF,TGCAGCGTTGGCCATCAGAGGGACAGGGATCACGAGCAGTACTTC
.,TRBJ2-5,TRBD1,TRBV28,CASTTPAGTGETQYF,TGTGCCAGCACCACACCCGCAGGGACAGGGGAGACCCAGTACTTC
once,TRBJ2-6,.,TRBV19,CASTPLRGAVATDSGANVLTF,TGTGCCAGTACCCCCCTACGCGGGGCAGTTGCGACGGACTCTGGGGCCAACGTCCTGACTTTC
.,TRBJ2-7,.,TRBV19,CASRYRSGDTYEQYF,TGTGCCAGTAGATATCGCTCAGGGGATACCTACGAGCAGTACTTC
.,TRBJ2-2,TRBD2,TRBV5-1,CASSLETPSGRSRTGELFF,TGCGCCAGCAGCTTGGAAACCCCTAGCGGGAGATCGCGCACCGGGGAGCTGTTTTTT
once,TRBJ2-3,.,TRBV2,CASTLGYSTDTQYF,TGTGCCAGCACCCTGGGGTATAGTACAGATACGCAGTATTTT
.,TRBJ1-3,.,TRBV4-1,CASSQPPRDRGNTIYF,TGCGCCAGCAGCCAACCTCCCCGGGACCGTGGAAACACCATATATTTT
.,TRBJ1-4,.,TRBV15,CATSRDNGGEKLFF,TGTGCCACCAGCAGAGATAACGGGGGAGAAAAACTGTTTTTT
.,TRBJ1-4,TRBD1,TRBV6-6,CASRARQGSGEKLFF,TGTGCCAGCAGGGCCCGACAGGGCAGCGGTGAAAAACTGTTTTTT
.,TRBJ2-3,TRBD1,TRBV6-6,CASSPLRDRGPDTQYF,TGTGCCAGCAGTCCCCTCCGGGACAGGGGCCCAGATACGCAGTATTTT
.,TRBJ2-5,.,TRBV2,CASRFGHLQETQYF,TGTGCCAGCCGTTTTGGACACCTACAAGAGACCCAGTACTTC
.,TRBJ2-7,.,TRBV7-3,CASSLTAGAPFYEQYF,TGTGCCAGCAGCTTAACTGCAGGGGCCCCGTTCTACGAGCAGTACTTC
.,TRBJ2-7,.,TRBV27,CASSFFGGSYEQYF,TGTGCCAGCAGTTTTTTTGGGGGGTCCTACGAGCAGTACTTC
once,TRBJ1-2,.,TRBV9,CASNREGGTDYGYTF,TGTGCCAGCAACAGGGAAGGGGGAACCGACTATGGCTACACCTTC
.,TRBJ2-2,.,TRBV11-2,CASSRGHLNTGELFF,TGTGCCAGCAGCCGCGGACATCTCAACACCGGGGAGCTGTTTTTT